The 9 T cell receptor beta chains below all came from one sample that was sequenced in a study of shared clonotypes between healthy human individuals. The method was immunoSEQ multiplex PCR; TCRdb's version includes in-frame clones alone and lacks a portion of them. The repertoire holds about 1.5 million clones, around 98% seen once, with 0.4% to 0.55% in the top ten. The sample taken for sequencing was naive CD4+ T cells sorted from blood. Subset here: CD45RA+ positively selected. Receptors originate from a man aged 30 to 39 in good health.

This chain joins TRBV5-8 and TRBJ2-7; the match to TRBD1 covers 8 bases. With 4 bases clipped from V and 7 bases from J, the junction kept 7 bases outside the gene matches. The CDR3 covers 13 residues. Germline V gene lookup returns CDR1 SGHTS and CDR2 YDEGEE. The DNA for the CDR3 is TGTGCCAGCAGCCGGGACAGGCAGTTTGAGCAGTACTTC. Its translation is CASSRDRQFEQYF.

This rearrangement joins TRBV7-9 to TRBJ2-3, with 9 bases fitting TRBD1. Germline V gene sequence: CDR1 SEHNR, CDR2 FQNEAQ (reference sequence). J gave up 4 bases and V 3 bases, and 2 bases lay outside the gene matches. The CDR3 is 14 residues long. The DNA for the CDR3 is TGTGCCAGCAGCTTGGGGACAGGGTCAGATACGCAGTATTTT. Residues: CASSLGTGSDTQYF.

The CDR3, as DNA: TGTGCCAGCAGCGACAGGGGGGGTATGGTTTATCAGCCCCAGCATTTT. As protein: CASSDRGGMVYQPQHF. The chain recombines TRBV28 with TRBJ1-5; 9 nucleotides match TRBD1. Trimming at V came to 6 bases and at J to 5 bases, leaving 11 bases not matched to a gene. Per the germline V gene, CDR1 is MDHEN and CDR2 is SYDVKM. The CDR3 runs to 16 residues. The full variable domain, in which reference TRBV28 and TRBJ1-5 provide the parts outside the CDR3, is DVKVTQSSRYLVKRTGEKVFLECVQDMDHENMFWYRQDPGLGLRLIYFSYDVKMKEKGDIPEGYSVSREKKERFSLILESASTNQTSMYLCASSDRGGMVYQPQHFGDGTRLSIL.

The rearrangement uses TRBV11-2 and TRBJ1-2; D is unclear. The V and J ends lost 4 bases and 1 base respectively, with 13 bases between them. CDR1 and CDR2 (germline): SGHAT, FQNNGV. CDR3 length: 15 residues. Written as DNA, the CDR3 is TGTGCCAGCAGCTCCCGGTCCAATAGTAACTATGGCTACACCTTC. It specifies CASSSRSNSNYGYTF.

The chain combines TRBV6-1 with TRBJ2-7; D ambiguous. The CDR3 extends over 14 amino acids. V was shortened by 2 bases and J by 2 bases, with 10 bases between the two germline ends. The germline gives CDR1 MNHNS, CDR2 SASEGT. CDR3 coding DNA: TGTGCCAGCAGTGAATTCGGGTCCCCCTACGAGCAGTACTTC. Translated, it gives CASSEFGSPYEQYF.

The rearrangement uses TRBV2 and TRBJ1-1; 11 bases map to TRBD1. V dropped 5 bases and J dropped 5; count of bases not matched to a gene: 7. The CDR3 length is 15 residues. The germline CDR1 and CDR2 sequences are SNHLY and FYNNEI. This chain's CDR3 is CASSLSGTGGTEAFF. In nucleotides, the CDR3 is TGTGCCAGCAGTCTAAGCGGGACAGGGGGGACTGAAGCTTTCTTT. Full variable domain (rest looked up from reference TRBV2 and TRBJ1-1): EPEVTQTPSHQVTQMGQEVILRCVPISNHLYFYWYRQILGQKVEFLVSFYNNEISEKSEIFDDQFSVERPDGSNFTLKIRSTKLEDSAMYFCASSLSGTGGTEAFFGQGTRLTVV.

The rearrangement uses TRBV28 and TRBJ2-1; the match to TRBD2 covers 10 bases. Germline V gives CDR1 MDHEN, CDR2 SYDVKM. V trimming: 7 bases; J trimming: 9 bases; junction bases outside the gene matches: 3. This CDR3 contains 12 residues. As DNA, the CDR3 is TGTGCCAGCAAGCGGGAGGGAAGTGAGCAGTTCTTC. Translation: CASKREGSEQFF.

The chain has TRBV21-1 and TRBJ1-1. TRBV21-1 is listed as a pseudogene. The CDR3 contains 16 residues. CDR3 sequence: CASSSLLATIRTEAFF. CDR3 nucleotides: TGTGCCAGCAGTTCGTTATTAGCTACAATTCGCACTGAAGCTTTCTTT.

Comments on this clone: Other DNA variants within this sample encode the same CDR3. The genes are TRBV5-1 and TRBJ1-1; D is perhaps TRBD1 (6 bases). The CDR3 consists of 13 residues. Germline-derived CDR1 and CDR2 are SGHRS and YFSETQ. Trimming pared 0 bases from V and 3 bases from J, leaving 6 bases between. DNA of the CDR3: TGCGCCAGCAGCTTGGCAGGGGACACTGAAGCTTTCTTT. It encodes CASSLAGDTEAFF.